The source of this TCR beta chain is a study of T-cell memory formation after mild COVID-19. At the level of the study: Most TCR clusters belonged to a single donor.

A single record per CDR3 protein comes from TCRdb applying MiXCR to the 5' RACE reads. The profile shows some 97,000 distinct CDR3 sequences, more than 9.5% of them singletons. This clonotype was counted a few times. The CDR3 totals 14 residues. Trimming removed 5 bases at V and 3 bases at J, with 14 bases between. Germline CDR1 reads SGHRS; CDR2 reads YFSETQ. Source material: PBMCs or a T cell subset sorted from them (not recorded which). The gene calls are TRBV5-1 and TRBJ1-2, with D unresolved. This sequence was found in a man younger than 35 who had mild COVID-19 (a few samples of this study predate the infection). Cell type and time point are not known. In nucleotides, the CDR3 is TGCGCCAGCAGTCCACCGGCGCCCCACTATGGCTACACCTTC. Translated: CASSPPAPHYGYTF. The full variable domain, with the rest looked up from reference TRBV5-1 and TRBJ1-2, is KAGVTQTPRYLIKTRGQQVTLSCSPISGHRSVSWYQQTPGQGLQFLFEYFSETQRNKGNFPGRFSGRQFSNSRSEMNVSTLELGDSALYLCASSPPAPHYGYTFGSGTRLTVV.